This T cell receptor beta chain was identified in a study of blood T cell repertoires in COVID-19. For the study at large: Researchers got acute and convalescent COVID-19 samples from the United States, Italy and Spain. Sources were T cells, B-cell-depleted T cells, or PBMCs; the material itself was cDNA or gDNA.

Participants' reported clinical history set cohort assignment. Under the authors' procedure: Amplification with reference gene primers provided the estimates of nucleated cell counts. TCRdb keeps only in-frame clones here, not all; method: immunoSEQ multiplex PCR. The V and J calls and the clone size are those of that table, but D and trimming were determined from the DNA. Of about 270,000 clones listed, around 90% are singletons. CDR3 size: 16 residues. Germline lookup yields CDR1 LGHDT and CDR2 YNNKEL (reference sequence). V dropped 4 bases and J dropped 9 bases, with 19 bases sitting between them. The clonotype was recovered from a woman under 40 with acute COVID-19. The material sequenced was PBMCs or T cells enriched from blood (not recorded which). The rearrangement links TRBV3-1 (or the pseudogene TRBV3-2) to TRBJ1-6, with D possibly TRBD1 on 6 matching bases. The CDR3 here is CASSPETGQSRSPLHF. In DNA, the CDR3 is TGTGCCAGCAGCCCAGAGACGGGACAATCGCGTTCACCCCTCCACTTT.